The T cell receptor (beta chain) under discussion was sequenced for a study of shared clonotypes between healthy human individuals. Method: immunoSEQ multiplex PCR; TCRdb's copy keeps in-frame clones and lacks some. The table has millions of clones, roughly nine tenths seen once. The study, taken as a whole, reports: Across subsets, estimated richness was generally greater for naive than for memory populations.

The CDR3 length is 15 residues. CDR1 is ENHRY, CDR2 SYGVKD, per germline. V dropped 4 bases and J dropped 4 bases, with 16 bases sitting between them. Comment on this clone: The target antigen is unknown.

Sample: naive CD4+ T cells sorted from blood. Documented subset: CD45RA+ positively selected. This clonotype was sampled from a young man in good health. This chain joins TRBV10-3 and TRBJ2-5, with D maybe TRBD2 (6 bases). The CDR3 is CAISARTGSGETQYF. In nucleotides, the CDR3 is TGTGCCATCAGTGCCCGTACAGGTAGCGGAGAGACCCAGTACTTC.